This record concerns one T cell receptor beta chain sequence. Its antigen is currently not known. Per-base qualities were not stored, and no clone one base away is much larger. V is clipped by 1 base and J by 6 bases, and the sequence between their germline boundaries is 7 bases long. CDR1 SGHTA and CDR2 FQGNSA were looked up in the germline V gene. The CDR3 runs 13 amino acids, cysteine and phenylalanine included. Just the 39-base CDR3 DNA is kept, in frame starting at base 1. The cohort comprised 670 or so healthy bone marrow donors. All cohort members were sampled while nominally healthy, although unrecorded immune exposures were likely present. The donor tested CMV seropositive, placing the donor among the 310 or so seropositive members of the cohort. Every donor gave a peripheral blood sample, and the peripheral blood mononuclear cells from that sample were used for TCR beta sequencing. Genomic DNA was extracted from the blood cell samples with the Qiagen DNeasy Blood Extraction Kit.

These data originate in a study of cytomegalovirus exposure and HLA in healthy donors (dated 2017 in TCRdb). Describing the broader study: According to an earlier analysis of 550 to 750 of the donors, about 190 million T cells yielded over 100 million unique TCR beta sequences and 276 Gb of sequence data. An early release covering about 600 HLA-typed donors comprised approximately 300 gigabases of sequencing data and tens of millions of unique TCR sequences. Of the roughly 400 genotyped donors, 65% to 90% were placed in the genetic ancestry cluster associated with self-reported Caucasian donors. The study was designed to test whether signatures of past pathogen exposure could be identified by cataloging public T cell receptors. The study profiled the T cell repertoires of 500 to 800 subjects by immunosequencing and related them to cytomegalovirus serostatus. Along with the approximately 670-subject first cohort, a separate validation cohort of over a hundred different subjects was used. To predict cytomegalovirus infection status, the study brought together high-throughput TCR immunosequencing, statistical association of individual TCRs with disease status, and machine learning. To study patterns of TCR occurrence, a later analysis re-analyzed previously published TCR beta repertoires from more than 550 donors and added high-resolution HLA genotyping. Rather than drawing on any new phenotypic data, the later analysis identified candidate immune exposures from TCR beta sequences and the way those sequences occurred across donors. In an earlier analysis of over 550 of the donors, high-throughput TCR beta sequencing was used to judge whether each TCR beta V gene segment behaved as functional or pseudogenic. Donor age, sex, ethnicity and CMV serostatus were collected together with the repertoire data. A later genetic analysis took genome-wide SNP genotypes for about 55% of the roughly 700 donors and used that subset as a discovery cohort. Every repertoire in the discovery cohort had been generated on one and the same sequencing platform. HLA typing covered class I and class II loci at four-digit resolution. The number of typed donors differed by locus: about 629-630 for A, B, C, DRB1 and DQB1; 522 for DQA1; 606 for DPA1; and 450 to 480 for DPB1. About 5 DR-DQ haplotypes were handled as single units for association and clustering, since linkage in the cohort was strong. Across roughly 420 genotyped donors of the cohort, an average of 235,054 unique TCR beta nucleotide sequences per donor were sequenced, and roughly 17% of those sequences were non-productive. The research as a whole found: Immune exposure information for the cohort was limited to CMV serostatus. In a later analysis, TCR association rates were found to vary across HLA loci, with the most associated TCRs seen for DRB1 alleles and the fewest for HLA-C alleles. At a false discovery rate of 0.05, a later analysis linked 15,000 to 20,000 TCR beta sequences to specific HLA alleles. In vitro tests confirmed that a few of the cytomegalovirus-associated TCR beta chains recognize cytomegalovirus antigens. Sequencing depth was assumed to be roughly uniform across donors in the presence/absence analyses, though that assumption may not hold. It was suggested by the authors that the approach could potentially be generalized to other disease states and immunological phenotypes. In this cohort, only TCR beta chains were sequenced, and detectable features were limited by the absence of alpha or paired-chain data. A cluster of highly shared sequence variants was judged likely to represent a technical artifact of the sequencing pipeline. When HLA alleles, especially DR and DQ, strongly co-occurred, TCR associations were difficult to assign to individual alleles. A later analysis found that most CMV-associated TCR beta chains appeared HLA-restricted, with HLA associations seemingly driven largely by CMV exposure. A later genetic analysis associated a missense DCLRE1C variant with V-gene and J-gene trimming of TCR beta chains, and an independent cohort replicated the association. Compared with the roughly 670-donor mean, donors in an Asian-associated ancestry cluster had fewer N-insertions in productive TCRs, according to a later genetic analysis. Around 16 rarely observed V segments, including chromosome 9 orphons, were excluded from the earlier analysis of approximately 500 of the donors because counts were too low. In a later analysis, several top co-occurrence clusters were reported to appear linked to parvovirus B19, influenza, CMV and Epstein-Barr virus. A total of roughly 160 TCR beta chains were listed by the study as associated with cytomegalovirus. Cytomegalovirus status was reported to be diagnosed by the classifier with high specificity and sensitivity in both the original and validation cohorts. While some public TCRs were present in many individuals, most TCR sequences turned up only very rarely across donors. Linkage disequilibrium might explain the correlated functional status among segregating V segments, but an unknown experimental factor could not be excluded. In a later analysis, HLA-associated TCR beta chains were found to be more clonally expanded and to have lower generation probabilities than equally common non-associated chains. Some IMGT-functional V segments, including TRBV6-2 and TRBV6-3, could not be distinguished by the 87-base-pair reads and were therefore excluded. HLA typing was unavailable for some donors at each locus, so association tests used only the typed subset. A further reported finding was that TCR beta sequences accurately predicted the HLA-A and HLA-B alleles for most subjects in the first cohort. An earlier analysis of some 590 of the donors showed that most TCR beta V segments appeared in productive rearrangements either about 90% or about 30% of the time, which broadly matched IMGT annotations.

Receptor libraries were prepared by the immunoSEQ multiplex PCR assay. A mixture of 60 forward primers for TCR Vbeta segments and 13 reverse primers for TCR Jbeta segments was used in the multiplex PCR. Amplification of the CDR3 region of rearranged TCR beta genes was performed with a multiplex PCR assay on genomic DNA. The amplified TCR beta libraries were sequenced on the Illumina HiSeq System as 87-base-pair reads. The paper's processing steps were these. In a later analysis, tens of millions of unique TCR beta chains were counted across the approximately 620 repertoires, and roughly 10 million of these chains were shared by at least two donors. A nearest-neighbor algorithm error-corrected the raw reads and collapsed the reads into unique sequences, merging closely related sequences to remove PCR and sequencing errors. To assign V, D and J gene segments, CDR3 sequences were aligned to IMGT reference sequences. For a sequence to be retained, a match of at least six nucleotides was required to both a V gene segment and a J gene segment. A rearrangement counted as productive if the CDR3 had no stop codons and remained in frame with V and J, and every other rearrangement counted as non-productive. CDR3 was defined according to IMGT convention as the region running from the second conserved V-encoded cysteine to the conserved J-encoded phenylalanine. The earlier analysis of a few hundred of the donors excluded any sequence lacking an unambiguous match to a single V gene segment. In an earlier analysis of approximately 610 of the donors, V segments were called functional above 56.7% productive rearrangements and were called segregating when the between-donor standard deviation exceeded 5%. To diagnose cytomegalovirus status from the catalog of TCR beta chain sequences, a statistical classification framework was built. A later analysis assigned V and J genes by comparing TCR nucleotide sequences with IMGT/GENE-DB human TR gene sequences. In a later analysis, CDR3 sequences and most-parsimonious VDJ recombination scenarios were assigned using the TCRdist pipeline. In a later analysis, every TCR beta chain was defined by the combination of its CDR3 amino acid sequence and its V-gene family, and reads without a unique V-gene family were dropped. A later analysis removed nearly 600 highly shared, low-generation-probability nucleotide sequences to deal with suspected cross-contamination and a sequencing artifact. A later analysis calculated a clonal expansion index for each public chain from normalized within-repertoire ranks of inferred template counts. A later analysis computed generation probabilities with a VDJ recombination model fitted to out-of-frame rearrangements, and checked the results against IGoR. In a later analysis, hypergeometric tests were used to score TCR-TCR, TCR-HLA and TCR-CMV co-occurrence, with a repertoire-size bias correction applied to TCR pairs. To estimate false discovery rates, a later analysis permuted the HLA or CMV assignments 20 times. A later analysis grouped co-occurring TCRs with DBSCAN, adding TCRdist sequence similarity when clustering within HLA-allele-positive subsets. Co-occurrence clustering excluded repertoires with fewer than 30,000 or more than 120,000 public chains, plus five with anomalous nucleotide sharing. Sourced from immuneACCESS, this table was stored by TCRdb with only in-frame sequences that have V and J called. A share of the clones is absent; for the studies checked, an unresolved V gene accounts for under half, and the remainder has no known explanation. That table furnishes V, J and clone size, whereas the DNA furnished D and trimming. This sample is represented by 140,000 to 150,000 clones; roughly 79% of them were singletons. 6.5% to 8% of the sample is in the top ten clones.

The sequence links TRBV7-2 to TRBJ1-5; the D gene is unclear. This receptor was obtained from a woman aged 40 to 50 in good health and CMV-seropositive. Sequenced input: PBMCs. The sequenced DNA is TGTGCCAGCAGCTTAGTGGTCGGTCAGCCCCAGCATTTT. Its protein is CASSLVVGQPQHF.